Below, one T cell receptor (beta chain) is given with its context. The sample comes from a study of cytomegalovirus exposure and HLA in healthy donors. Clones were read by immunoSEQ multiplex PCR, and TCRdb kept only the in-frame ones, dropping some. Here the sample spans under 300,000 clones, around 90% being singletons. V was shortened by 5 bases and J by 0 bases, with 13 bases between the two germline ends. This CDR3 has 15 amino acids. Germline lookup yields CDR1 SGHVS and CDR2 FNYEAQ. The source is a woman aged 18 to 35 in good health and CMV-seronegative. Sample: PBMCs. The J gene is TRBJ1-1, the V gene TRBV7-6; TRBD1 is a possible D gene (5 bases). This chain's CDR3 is CASSQRQGMNTEAFF. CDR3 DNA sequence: TGTGCCAGCAGCCAAAGGCAGGGAATGAACACTGAAGCTTTCTTT.